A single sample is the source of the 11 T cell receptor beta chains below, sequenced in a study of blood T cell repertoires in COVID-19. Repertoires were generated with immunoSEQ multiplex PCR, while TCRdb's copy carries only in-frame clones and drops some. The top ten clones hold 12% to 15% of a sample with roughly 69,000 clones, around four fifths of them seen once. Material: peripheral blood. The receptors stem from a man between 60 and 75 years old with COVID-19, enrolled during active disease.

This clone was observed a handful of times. CDR3: CASGRGTDTQYF. CDR3 bases: TGTGCCAGCGGGAGGGGCACAGATACGCAGTATTTT. J is TRBJ2-3 and V is TRBV25-1; 7 bases fit TRBD2. Germline lookup yields CDR1 MGHDK and CDR2 SYGVNS. The CDR3 consists of 12 residues. V gave up 8 bases and J gave up 1 base; unmatched junction bases: 0.

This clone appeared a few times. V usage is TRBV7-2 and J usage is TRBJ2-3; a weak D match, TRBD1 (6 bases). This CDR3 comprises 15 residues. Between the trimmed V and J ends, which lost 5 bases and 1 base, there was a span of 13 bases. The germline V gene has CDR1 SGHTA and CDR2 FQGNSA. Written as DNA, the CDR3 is TGTGCCAGCAGCACGCAGGGGACCGGCACAGATACGCAGTATTTT. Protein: CASSTQGTGTDTQYF.

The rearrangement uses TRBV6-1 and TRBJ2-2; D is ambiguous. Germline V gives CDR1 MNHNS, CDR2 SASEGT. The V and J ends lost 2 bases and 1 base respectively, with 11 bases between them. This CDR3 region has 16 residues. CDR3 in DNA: TGTGCCAGCAGTGAACTGGCTGAATTGAACACCGGGGAGCTGTTTTTT. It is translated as CASSELAELNTGELFF.

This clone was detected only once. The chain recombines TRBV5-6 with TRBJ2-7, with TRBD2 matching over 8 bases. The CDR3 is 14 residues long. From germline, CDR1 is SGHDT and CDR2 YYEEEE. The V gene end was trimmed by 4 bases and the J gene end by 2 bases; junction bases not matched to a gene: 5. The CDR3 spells CASSPLADTYEQYF. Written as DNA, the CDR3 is TGTGCCAGCAGCCCACTAGCGGATACCTACGAGCAGTACTTC.

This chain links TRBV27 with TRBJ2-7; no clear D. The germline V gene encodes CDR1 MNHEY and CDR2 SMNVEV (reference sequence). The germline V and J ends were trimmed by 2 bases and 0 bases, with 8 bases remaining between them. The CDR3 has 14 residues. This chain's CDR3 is CASSLIAHSYEQYF. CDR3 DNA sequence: TGTGCCAGCAGTTTAATCGCGCACTCCTACGAGCAGTACTTC.

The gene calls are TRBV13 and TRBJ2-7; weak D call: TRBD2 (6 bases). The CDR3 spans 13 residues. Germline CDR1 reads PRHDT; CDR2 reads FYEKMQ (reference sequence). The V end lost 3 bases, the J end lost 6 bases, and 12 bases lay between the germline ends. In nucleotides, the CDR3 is TGTGCCAGCAGCTTTGTGGGAGGTGGCGAGCAGTACTTC. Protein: CASSFVGGGEQYF.

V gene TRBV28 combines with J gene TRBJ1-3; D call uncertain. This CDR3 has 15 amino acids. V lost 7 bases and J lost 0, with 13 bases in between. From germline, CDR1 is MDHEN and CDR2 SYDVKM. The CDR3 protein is CASTFQYPSGNTIYF. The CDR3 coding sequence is TGTGCCAGCACGTTTCAGTACCCCTCTGGAAACACCATATATTTT.

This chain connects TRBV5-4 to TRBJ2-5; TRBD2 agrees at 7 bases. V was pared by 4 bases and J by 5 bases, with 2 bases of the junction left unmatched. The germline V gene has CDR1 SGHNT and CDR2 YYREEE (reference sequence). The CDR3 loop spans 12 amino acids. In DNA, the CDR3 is TGTGCCAGCAGCCGTAGCGGGGAGACCCAGTACTTC. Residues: CASSRSGETQYF.

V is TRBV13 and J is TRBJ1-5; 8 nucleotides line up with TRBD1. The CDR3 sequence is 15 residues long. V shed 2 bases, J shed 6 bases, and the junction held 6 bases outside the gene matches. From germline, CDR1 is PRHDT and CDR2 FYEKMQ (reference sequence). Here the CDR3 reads CASSLTRGLGQPQHF. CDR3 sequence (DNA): TGTGCCAGCAGCTTAACCAGGGGGCTAGGTCAGCCCCAGCATTTT.

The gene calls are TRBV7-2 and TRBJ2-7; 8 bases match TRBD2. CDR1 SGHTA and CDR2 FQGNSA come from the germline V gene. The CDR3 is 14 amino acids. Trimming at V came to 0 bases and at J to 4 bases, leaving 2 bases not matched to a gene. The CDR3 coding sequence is TGTGCCAGCAGCTTAGCCCCTAGCGGGTACGAGCAGTACTTC. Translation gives CASSLAPSGYEQYF.

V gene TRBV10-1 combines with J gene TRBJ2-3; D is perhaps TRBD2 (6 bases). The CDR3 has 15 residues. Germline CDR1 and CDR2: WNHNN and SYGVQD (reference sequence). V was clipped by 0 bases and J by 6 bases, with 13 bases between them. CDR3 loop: CASSESSLRGDTQYF. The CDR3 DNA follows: TGCGCCAGCAGTGAGTCTAGTTTACGGGGGGATACGCAGTATTTT.